One and the same sample provided the 22 T cell receptor beta chains below, sequenced in a study of T-cell memory formation after mild COVID-19. In TCRdb, the 5' RACE reads were re-called with MiXCR into one record per CDR3 protein. This sample has 300,000 or so distinct CDR3 sequences, with about 15% found just once. Specimen: PBMCs or a T cell subset sorted from them (not recorded which). The receptors come from a man in his late teens or twenties who had mild COVID-19 (a few samples of this study predate the infection). Cell type and time point are not known.

V and J are TRBV12-3 or TRBV12-4 and TRBJ2-4; D possibly matches TRBD1 or TRBD2 (5 bases each). Trimming left V 6 bases short and J 2 bases short, with 11 bases between. The CDR3 is 14 amino acids. CDR3 residues: CASSPGATKNIQYF. The CDR3 coding sequence is TGTGCCAGCAGCCCCGGGGCGACCAAAAACATTCAGTACTTC.

There are a few counts of this clonotype. This chain uses TRBV9 with TRBJ2-7; TRBD1 is a possible D gene (6 bases). CDR1 and CDR2 from the germline V gene are SGDLS and YYNGEE. Trimming left V 4 bases short and J 3 bases short, with 14 bases between. The CDR3 contains 14 residues. The CDR3 DNA sequence: TGTGCCAGCAGCCCAGGACAGACCAGCTACGAGCAGTACGTC. It is translated as CASSPGQTSYEQYV.

The chain couples TRBV12-3 or TRBV12-4 to TRBJ2-7; weak D call: TRBD1 (6 bases). CDR3 length: 12 residues. The CDR3 protein is CATRDNSYEQYF. CDR3 sequence (DNA): TGTGCAACCCGGGACAACTCCTACGAGCAGTACTTC.

In its sample, this clonotype was seen a few times. The gene calls are TRBV7-2 and TRBJ2-1, with D unresolved. Germline V gene sequence: CDR1 SGHTA, CDR2 FQGNSA. The germline V and J ends were trimmed by 6 bases and 0 bases, with 9 bases remaining between them. CDR3 length equals 14 residues. In DNA, the CDR3 is TGTGCCAGCAGAAGCACCGCCTCCTACAATGAGCAGTTCTTC. Its translation is CASRSTASYNEQFF.

This chain joins TRBV4-1 and TRBJ1-5; unclear D gene. The CDR3 contains 14 residues. Trimming shortened V by 0 bases and J by 3 bases, and 6 bases separated the two germline ends. Per the germline V gene, CDR1 is MGHRA and CDR2 is YSYEKL. CDR3 in DNA: TGCGCCAGCAGCCAAGACCCGGTCAATCAGCCCCAGCATTTT. It is translated as CASSQDPVNQPQHF.

The V and J genes are TRBV7-9 and TRBJ1-6; D not certain. The CDR3 runs to 13 residues. Germline-derived CDR1 and CDR2 are SEHNR and FQNEAQ (reference sequence). Trimming shortened V by 3 bases and J by 7 bases, and 7 bases separated the two germline ends. The CDR3 DNA reads TGTGCCAGCAGCTTCGACACGAATTCACCCCTCCACTTT. The encoded protein is CASSFDTNSPLHF.

The rearrangement joins TRBV13 to TRBJ2-1, with 7 bases lining up with TRBD2. The CDR3 runs 14 residues. V was clipped by 3 bases and J by 1 base; unmatched bases: 0. From germline, CDR1 is PRHDT and CDR2 FYEKMQ (reference sequence). This chain's CDR3 is CASSLGLSYNEQFF. CDR3 DNA sequence: TGTGCCAGCAGCTTGGGACTATCCTACAATGAGCAGTTCTTC.

This clonotype turned up a few times. The CDR3 here is CASSLYPGLAGESSYNEQFF. The CDR3 DNA reads as TGTGCCAGCAGCTTATATCCGGGACTAGCGGGGGAAAGCTCCTACAATGAGCAGTTCTTC. The chain is built from TRBV7-6 and TRBJ2-1; 14 bases fit TRBD2. The CDR3 totals 20 residues. Germline V gives CDR1 SGHVS, CDR2 FNYEAQ. V dropped 2 bases and J dropped 0; count of bases not matched to a gene: 9.

This chain joins TRBV7-2 and TRBJ1-1, with a weak D call TRBD1 (5 bases). The CDR3 covers 12 residues. V was clipped by 5 bases and J by 11 bases, with 15 bases between them. Germline CDR1 SGHTA, CDR2 FQGNSA. The CDR3 reads CASSRGVASAFF. For the CDR3, the DNA is TGTGCCAGCAGCCGGGGGGTGGCCAGTGCTTTCTTT.

In this sample, this clonotype turned up many times. This sequence joins TRBV27 and TRBJ2-5, with 8 bases aligning to TRBD1. From germline, CDR1 is MNHEY and CDR2 SMNVEV (reference sequence). Trimming cost V 5 bases and J 6 bases; bases outside gene matches: 17. The CDR3 contains 17 residues. This CDR3 reads CASSRASGGDFMKTQYF. CDR3 bases: TGTGCCAGCAGTAGAGCGTCAGGGGGCGATTTTATGAAGACCCAGTACTTC.

The table lists this clonotype with a few counts. The chain joins TRBV19 to TRBJ2-3; TRBD1 matches at 8 bases. The CDR3 has 13 amino acids. Germline V gene data show CDR1 as LNHDA and CDR2 as SQIVND (reference sequence). The junction had 1 base not matched to a gene; V was cut back by 6 bases and J by 2 bases. CDR3 coding DNA: TGTGCCAGTAGGACAGGGGCCACAGATACGCAGTATTTT. It is translated as CASRTGATDTQYF.

This clonotype turned up a few times. The chain is built from TRBV9 and TRBJ2-2; D remains ambiguous. The germline CDR1 and CDR2 sequences are SGDLS and YYNGEE. V was cut by 0 bases and J by 3 bases, with 15 bases left in between. This CDR3 is built from 17 residues. The CDR3 DNA follows: TGTGCCAGCAGCGTAGCTCAAGGAGCGTTGGACACCGGGGAGCTGTTTTTT. Translated: CASSVAQGALDTGELFF.

This chain links TRBV6-2 or TRBV6-3 with TRBJ2-7; 8 bases fit TRBD1. V trimming: 8 bases; J trimming: 4 bases; junction bases outside the gene matches: 10. Germline V gene lookup returns CDR1 MNHEY and CDR2 SVGEGT. The CDR3 spans 14 residues. The CDR3 nucleotides read TGTGCCAGCCCCCTGCTCGGGACAGGATACGAGCAGTACTTC. Amino acids: CASPLLGTGYEQYF.

The V gene is TRBV7-7, the J gene TRBJ2-7, with D possibly matching TRBD2 (5 bases). The germline V gene encodes CDR1 SSHAT and CDR2 FNYEAQ (reference sequence). V lost 0 bases, J lost 2 bases, and 20 bases lay in between. This CDR3 is built from 18 residues. The CDR3 DNA sequence: TGTGCCAGCAGCTTAGCGCGGGTCGGGCAGTCCCTTCCCTACGAGCAGTACTTC. Its translation: CASSLARVGQSLPYEQYF.

The chain recombines TRBV28 with TRBJ2-3, with D possibly TRBD1 on 5 matching bases. The CDR3 covers 14 residues. Per the germline V gene, CDR1 is MDHEN and CDR2 is SYDVKM. V shed 3 bases and J shed 6 bases, with 13 bases lying between them. The CDR3 sequence is CASSFRAITDTQYF. The CDR3 DNA is TGTGCCAGCAGTTTCAGGGCCATCACGGATACGCAGTATTTT.

Ten or more counts support this clonotype. V and J are TRBV27 and TRBJ1-2; a weak D match, TRBD1 (6 bases). Germline-derived CDR1 and CDR2 are MNHEY and SMNVEV (reference sequence). This CDR3 region has 15 residues. V shed 6 bases and J shed 6 bases, with 20 bases lying between them. CDR3 DNA sequence: TGTGCCAGCAGCCATTCCGGACAGCAGACTCATGGCTACACCTTC. This encodes CASSHSGQQTHGYTF.

This clonotype was recorded a few times. The genes are TRBV12-3 or TRBV12-4 and TRBJ2-2; maybe TRBD2 (5 bases). CDR3 size: 16 residues. V was pared by 1 base and J by 5 bases, with 14 bases between. CDR3 DNA: TGTGCCAGCAGTTTAGGAGGGATCAGCAGGACCGGGGAGCTGTTTTTT. The encoded protein is CASSLGGISRTGELFF.

This clonotype occurred a few times. The CDR3: CASSYSSSGNTIYF. The CDR3 DNA reads TGTGCCAGCAGTTACTCTTCCTCTGGAAACACCATATATTTT. The V call is TRBV6-5, the J call TRBJ1-3; D is uncertain. The germline V and J ends were trimmed by 0 bases and 0 bases, with 3 bases remaining between them. The CDR3 runs to 14 residues. Germline assignment: CDR1 MNHEY and CDR2 SVGAGI.

The V gene is TRBV6-2 or TRBV6-3, the J gene TRBJ2-3, with a tentative D call TRBD1 (6 bases). This CDR3 has 15 residues. Germline CDR1 and CDR2: MNHEY and SVGEGT. Trimming removed 4 bases from V and 4 bases from J, with 15 bases in between. The CDR3 sequence is CASSLWQGSPDTQYF. The CDR3 DNA sequence: TGTGCCAGCAGTTTGTGGCAGGGGAGCCCAGATACGCAGTATTTT.

This chain connects TRBV29-1 to TRBJ1-1; D might be TRBD1 (5 bases). This CDR3 is built from 12 residues. V lost 4 bases, J lost 1 base, and 7 bases lay in between. The germline gives CDR1 SQVTM, CDR2 ANQGSEA. The CDR3 sequence: CSVGRGNTEAFF. The CDR3 DNA sequence: TGCAGCGTTGGGAGGGGGAACACTGAAGCTTTCTTT.

This clonotype has a handful of counts. The chain links TRBV5-1 to TRBJ2-3; D assignment may be TRBD1 or TRBD2 (5 bases each). CDR3 length equals 14 residues. Between the trimmed V and J ends, which lost 4 bases and 4 bases, there was a span of 13 bases. CDR1 and CDR2 (germline): SGHRS, YFSETQ. The CDR3 protein is CASSRTPGPDTQYF. CDR3 bases: TGCGCCAGCAGCCGGACGCCGGGGCCAGATACGCAGTATTTT.

This clonotype came up many times. The chain combines TRBV5-1 with TRBJ1-3, with D possibly TRBD1 on 5 matching bases. Looked up from germline, CDR1 is SGHRS and CDR2 is YFSETQ. Deletions cut 6 bases from V and 0 bases from J, with 7 bases between. This CDR3 region has 13 residues. CDR3 bases: TGCGCCAGCAAACAGGACTCTGGAAACACCATATATTTT. This gives the protein CASKQDSGNTIYF.